Below are 24 T cell receptor beta chains sequenced from a single sample in a study of blood T cell repertoires in COVID-19. TCRdb keeps only in-frame clones here, not all; method: immunoSEQ multiplex PCR. The sample lists about 170,000 clones, 86% occurring once. Sequencing was done on a sample of peripheral blood. The receptors shown here come from a woman aged 80 or older in a cohort sampled during active or convalescent COVID-19.

The chain is built from TRBV5-1 and TRBJ2-2; 12 bases align to TRBD2. Germline V gene lookup returns CDR1 SGHRS and CDR2 YFSETQ. J lost 5 bases, V lost 4 bases, and 9 bases had no gene match. The CDR3 sequence is 17 residues long. CDR3 bases: TGCGCCAGCAGCCTCGGACTAGCGGGACACCCGACCGGGGAGCTGTTTTTT. Translation gives CASSLGLAGHPTGELFF. Full variable domain (rest looked up from reference TRBV5-1 and TRBJ2-2): KAGVTQTPRYLIKTRGQQVTLSCSPISGHRSVSWYQQTPGQGLQFLFEYFSETQRNKGNFPGRFSGRQFSNSRSEMNVSTLELGDSALYLCASSLGLAGHPTGELFFGEGSRLTVL.

The chain combines TRBV24-1 with TRBJ2-1; 7 positions match TRBD1. The junction had 3 bases not matched to a gene; V was cut back by 2 bases and J by 0 bases. The CDR3 length is 16 residues. Looked up from germline, CDR1 is KGHDR and CDR2 is SFDVKD. The CDR3 DNA follows: TGTGCCACCAGTGATTGGGGACAGAGCTCCTACAATGAGCAGTTCTTC. Residues: CATSDWGQSSYNEQFF.

The J gene is TRBJ2-3, the V gene TRBV13; D uncertain. Per the germline V gene, CDR1 is PRHDT and CDR2 is FYEKMQ (reference sequence). V lost 7 bases, J lost 1 base, and 6 bases lay in between. The CDR3 has 12 residues. The CDR3 region has the DNA TGTGCCAGCACTAGGCGCACAGATACGCAGTATTTT. Its protein is CASTRRTDTQYF. The variable domain in full, completed from reference TRBV13 and TRBJ2-3, reads AAGVIQSPRHLIKEKRETATLKCYPIPRHDTVYWYQQGPGQDPQFLISFYEKMQSDKGSIPDRFSAQQFSDYHSELNMSSLELGDSALYFCASTRRTDTQYFGPGTRLTVL.

This rearrangement joins TRBV28 to TRBJ1-1; no definite D call. Germline V gene lookup returns CDR1 MDHEN and CDR2 SYDVKM. The CDR3 runs to 14 residues. The germline V and J ends were trimmed by 5 bases and 8 bases, with 18 bases remaining between them. This CDR3 is CASSKKGLGAEAFF. CDR3 nucleotide sequence: TGTGCCAGCAGTAAAAAAGGGTTGGGAGCAGAAGCTTTCTTT. The full variable domain, completed using reference TRBV28 and TRBJ1-1, is DVKVTQSSRYLVKRTGEKVFLECVQDMDHENMFWYRQDPGLGLRLIYFSYDVKMKEKGDIPEGYSVSREKKERFSLILESASTNQTSMYLCASSKKGLGAEAFFGQGTRLTVV.

The chain has TRBV7-6 and TRBJ1-1; D is perhaps TRBD1 (5 bases). The CDR3 runs 13 residues. Germline lookup yields CDR1 SGHVS and CDR2 FNYEAQ. V was cut by 1 base and J by 7 bases, with 10 bases left in between. The CDR3 here is CASSLELDSEAFF. Here the CDR3 DNA reads TGTGCCAGCAGCTTAGAGCTTGACAGTGAAGCTTTCTTT. The whole variable domain, filled in from reference TRBV7-6 and TRBJ1-1, reads GAGVSQSPRYKVTKRGQDVALRCDPISGHVSLYWYRQALGQGPEFLTYFNYEAQQDKSGLPNDRFSAERPEGSISTLTIQRTEQRDSAMYRCASSLELDSEAFFGQGTRLTVV.

The rearrangement links TRBV5-1 to TRBJ1-1, with D possibly TRBD1 on 6 matching bases. Germline lookup yields CDR1 SGHRS and CDR2 YFSETQ. With 5 bases removed from V and 4 bases from J, the gap between germline ends came to 18 bases. This CDR3 is built from 15 residues. The CDR3 sequence: CASSPPQGRVTEAFF. The CDR3 DNA sequence: TGCGCCAGCAGTCCTCCACAGGGCCGGGTCACTGAAGCTTTCTTT.

The chain is built from TRBV4-1 and TRBJ1-1, with D hard to call. Trimming took 0 bases from V and 2 from J, leaving 13 bases between them. Per the germline V gene, CDR1 is MGHRA and CDR2 is YSYEKL. This CDR3 comprises 16 residues. The CDR3 sequence: CASSQDRGSINTEAFF. CDR3 bases: TGCGCCAGCAGCCAAGATAGAGGCAGTATCAACACTGAAGCTTTCTTT.

The V call is TRBV30, the J call TRBJ1-2; TRBD1 matches 7 bases. This CDR3 spans 17 amino acids. The V gene end was trimmed by 4 bases and the J gene end by 0 bases; junction bases not matched to a gene: 14. Looked up from germline, CDR1 is GTSNPN and CDR2 is SVGIG (reference sequence). CDR3 region: CAWIYSGTAESNYGYTF. The DNA for the CDR3 is TGTGCCTGGATCTATTCCGGGACAGCCGAATCTAACTATGGCTACACCTTC.

The V call is TRBV5-6, the J call TRBJ1-4, with D possibly matching TRBD1 (6 bases). The CDR3 loop spans 14 amino acids. The germline CDR1 and CDR2 sequences are SGHDT and YYEEEE. The V end lost 2 bases, the J end lost 4 bases, and 9 bases lay between the germline ends. CDR3 residues: CASSLQGFNEKLFF. The CDR3 coding sequence is TGTGCCAGCAGCTTACAGGGTTTTAATGAAAAACTGTTTTTT.

V and J are TRBV11-3 and TRBJ2-2; 8 bases match TRBD2. J gave up 1 base and V 8 bases, and 12 bases lay outside the gene matches. Germline values: CDR1 SGHNT, CDR2 YENEEA. This CDR3 region has 17 residues. CDR3 sequence reads: CASAAGGTVLNTGELFF. The CDR3 DNA sequence: TGTGCCAGCGCGGCGGGGGGCACCGTTTTGAACACCGGGGAGCTGTTTTTT.

The chain links TRBV3-1 (or the pseudogene TRBV3-2) to TRBJ1-1, with TRBD1 as a possible D gene (6 bases). Germline loops: CDR1 LGHDT, CDR2 YNNKEL (reference sequence). The CDR3 has 14 residues. The V end was cut by 5 bases, the J end by 4 bases, with 14 bases between. CDR3 in DNA: TGTGCCAGCAGCTGGACGGGACAAAGCACTGAAGCTTTCTTT. Translating it yields CASSWTGQSTEAFF.

The chain uses TRBV18 and TRBJ2-6; 7 bases map to TRBD1. The CDR3 runs to 15 residues. The ends lost 0 bases at V and 4 bases at J; junction bases unmatched: 0. CDR1 KGHSH and CDR2 LQKENI come from the germline V gene. Here the CDR3 reads CASSPPGQGANVLTF. CDR3 bases: TGTGCCAGCTCACCACCGGGACAGGGGGCCAACGTCCTGACTTTC.

This chain joins TRBV6-5 and TRBJ2-1, with D hard to call. The CDR3 has 16 residues. Germline V gives CDR1 MNHEY, CDR2 SVGAGI. Between the trimmed V and J ends, which lost 2 bases and 2 bases, there was a span of 13 bases. The CDR3 spells CASSYQGWSTYNEQFF. As DNA, the CDR3 is TGTGCCAGCAGTTACCAAGGTTGGAGCACCTACAATGAGCAGTTCTTC.

V is TRBV30 and J is TRBJ1-2; 7 positions agree with TRBD1. CDR1 and CDR2 from the germline V gene are GTSNPN and SVGIG (reference sequence). The CDR3 has 13 residues. V trimming: 3 bases; J trimming: 7 bases; junction bases outside the gene matches: 8. Written as DNA, the CDR3 is TGTGCCTGGAGGGGGACAGCCCCTCGTGGCTACACCTTC. Translated: CAWRGTAPRGYTF.

This chain uses TRBV4-1 with TRBJ2-3; D is unclear. The CDR3 runs 15 residues. V was shortened by 0 bases and J by 2 bases, with 9 bases between the two germline ends. CDR1 and CDR2 from the germline V gene are MGHRA and YSYEKL. For the CDR3, the DNA is TGCGCCAGCAGCCAAGAGGGCCTTTACACAGATACGCAGTATTTT. This codes for CASSQEGLYTDTQYF.

The chain has TRBV19 and TRBJ1-3, with 12 bases that match TRBD1. The trim removed 1 base at V and 2 bases at J, leaving 0 bases unmatched. The CDR3 contains 16 residues. Germline CDR1 is LNHDA and CDR2 is SQIVND (reference sequence). The chain's CDR3 is CASSIGDRGPGNTIYF. The CDR3 DNA is TGTGCCAGTAGTATAGGGGACAGGGGGCCTGGAAACACCATATATTTT.

The CDR3 here is CASSINRGAEKLFF. The CDR3 DNA follows: TGTGCCAGTAGTATTAACAGGGGAGCGGAAAAACTGTTTTTT. This chain uses TRBV19 with TRBJ1-4; 7 positions agree with TRBD1. With V trimmed by 3 bases and J by 8 bases, 6 bases remained unmatched. CDR3 length: 14 residues. CDR1 LNHDA and CDR2 SQIVND come from the germline V gene (reference sequence).

The gene calls are TRBV4-1 and TRBJ2-2, with D unclear. V was shortened by 0 bases and J by 6 bases, with 14 bases between the two germline ends. Germline V gene lookup returns CDR1 MGHRA and CDR2 YSYEKL. This CDR3 is 16 amino acids long. CDR3 sequence (DNA): TGCGCCAGCAGCCAAGATCCCCGAGTTCGGGCCGGGGAGCTGTTTTTT. It is translated as CASSQDPRVRAGELFF.

This chain uses TRBV29-1 with TRBJ2-5, with D unclear. Germline V lookup: CDR1 SQVTM, CDR2 ANQGSEA. Trimming left V 0 bases short and J 1 base short, with 9 bases between. The CDR3 spans 14 residues. This CDR3 reads CSVEDVSSQETQYF. The CDR3 bases are TGCAGCGTTGAAGATGTTTCTTCCCAAGAGACCCAGTACTTC.

V and J are TRBV19 and TRBJ1-6, with 9 nucleotides matching TRBD1. Trimming at V came to 5 bases and at J to 10 bases, leaving 3 bases not matched to a gene. The CDR3 is made up of 13 amino acids. Germline CDR1 reads LNHDA; CDR2 reads SQIVND (reference sequence). CDR3 sequence: CASSGTGFSPLHF. CDR3 sequence (DNA): TGTGCCAGTAGTGGGACAGGGTTCTCACCCCTCCACTTT.

This chain links TRBV9 with TRBJ2-3, with 8 bases lining up with TRBD1. The CDR3 has 16 residues. CDR1 is SGDLS, CDR2 YYNGEE, per germline. With V trimmed by 0 bases and J by 2 bases, 5 bases remained unmatched. DNA of the CDR3: TGTGCCAGCAGCGTAGTACAGGGGGGATTCACAGATACGCAGTATTTT. Protein sequence: CASSVVQGGFTDTQYF.

The rearrangement joins TRBV5-1 to TRBJ2-7; D perhaps matches TRBD1 (6 bases). The CDR3 is 14 residues long. Germline lookup yields CDR1 SGHRS and CDR2 YFSETQ. Trimming took 4 bases from V and 3 from J, leaving 14 bases between them. DNA for the CDR3: TGCGCCAGCAGCCGAGGACAGAAAAACTACGAGCAGTACTTC. It specifies CASSRGQKNYEQYF.

This chain connects TRBV14 to TRBJ2-2; 10 positions agree with TRBD1. Germline CDR1 and CDR2: SGHDN and FVKESK. V was pared by 5 bases and J by 7 bases, with 7 bases of the junction left unmatched. The CDR3 totals 15 residues. The CDR3 DNA reads TGTGCCAGCAGCTTTGACAGGGGGCTCCGCGGGGAGCTGTTTTTT. This gives the protein CASSFDRGLRGELFF.

The chain recombines TRBV6-4 with TRBJ1-1; 7 bases map to TRBD1. CDR3 length: 15 amino acids. Trimming cost V 4 bases and J 5 bases; bases outside gene matches: 10. Germline assignment: CDR1 MRHNA and CDR2 SNTAGT. In nucleotides, the CDR3 is TGTGCCAGCAGTGCCCAGACAGGGTTTTTAACTGAAGCTTTCTTT. Translating it yields CASSAQTGFLTEAFF.